A single sample gave rise to the 23 T cell receptor beta chains below, sequenced in a study of T cells in localized non-small cell lung cancer. The repertoire was sequenced with immunoSEQ multiplex PCR; TCRdb's copy has only in-frame clones and lacks some. The sample lists fewer than 25,000 clones; 80% to 90% were seen once. The starting material was peripheral blood, obtained before any cancer treatment. The receptors originated from a male donor at least 60 years old with stage I squamous cell lung carcinoma.

The CDR3 DNA follows: TGTGCCAGCAGCTCGGGACAGGGCCACACTGAAGCTTTCTTT. It codes for CASSSGQGHTEAFF. The gene calls are TRBV7-6 and TRBJ1-1; TRBD1 agrees at 9 bases. Germline trimming cut 4 bases from V and 3 bases from J; bases unmatched to any gene: 3. This CDR3 is built from 14 residues. Germline assignment: CDR1 SGHVS and CDR2 FNYEAQ.

The chain couples TRBV28 to TRBJ2-5; tentative D call: TRBD1 (6 bases). The CDR3 is 14 amino acids. From germline, CDR1 is MDHEN and CDR2 SYDVKM. Between the trimmed V and J ends, which lost 4 bases and 7 bases, there was a span of 16 bases. The CDR3 bases are TGTGCCAGCAGTTGGGACACCCTATTACGGACCCAGTACTTC. It translates to CASSWDTLLRTQYF.

This clone was counted a single time. V gene TRBV18 combines with J gene TRBJ2-7; no firm D call. The CDR3 extends over 15 amino acids. The germline gives CDR1 KGHSH, CDR2 LQKENI. Trimming took 0 bases from V and 3 from J, leaving 12 bases between them. This CDR3 is CASSPPSGLGYEQYF. CDR3 in DNA: TGTGCCAGCTCACCACCATCGGGCCTCGGCTACGAGCAGTACTTC.

The rearrangement uses TRBV2 and TRBJ1-1, with D perhaps TRBD1 (6 bases). Trimming cost V 6 bases and J 0 bases, with 11 bases left between them. The CDR3 covers 14 residues. Per the germline V gene, CDR1 is SNHLY and CDR2 is FYNNEI. The CDR3: CASRDSSLNTEAFF. Written as DNA, the CDR3 is TGTGCCAGCAGGGACAGCTCTTTGAACACTGAAGCTTTCTTT.

CDR3 nucleotides: TGTGCCAGCAGACAGGGTCCTGAAGCTTTCTTT. This codes for CASRQGPEAFF. The chain carries TRBV28 and TRBJ1-1; D may be TRBD1 (6 bases). Germline V gives CDR1 MDHEN, CDR2 SYDVKM. V was cut by 6 bases and J by 6 bases, with 8 bases left in between. The CDR3 runs to 11 residues.

In this sample, this clone turned up once. The chain employs TRBV30 and TRBJ2-7, with TRBD1 identical over 10 bases. CDR1 is GTSNPN, CDR2 SVGIG, per germline (reference sequence). The CDR3 has 13 residues. With 8 bases clipped from V and 3 bases from J, the junction kept 7 bases outside the gene matches. CDR3 nucleotide sequence: TGTGCCCGCACCGGGACAGGGGACTACGAGCAGTACTTC. Amino acids: CARTGTGDYEQYF.

The chain recombines TRBV6-4 with TRBJ2-1; D is possibly TRBD2 (5 bases). The CDR3 sequence is 13 residues long. Per germline, CDR1 MRHNA and CDR2 SNTAGT. Trimming removed 4 bases from V and 8 bases from J, with 12 bases in between. The CDR3 sequence is CASSGEGWDEQFF. In DNA, the CDR3 is TGTGCCAGCAGTGGAGAGGGCTGGGATGAGCAGTTCTTC.

The CDR3 DNA is TGTGCCTGGAGTCCTCCCTCTGGCGGTCCATGGACCCAGTACTTC. Protein sequence: CAWSPPSGGPWTQYF. The V gene is TRBV30, the J gene TRBJ2-5; no definite D call. The CDR3 sequence is 15 residues long. Germline V gene data show CDR1 as GTSNPN and CDR2 as SVGIG (reference sequence). V dropped 2 bases and J dropped 7 bases, with 20 bases sitting between them.

The chain combines TRBV4-3 with TRBJ1-6; 7 nucleotides align to TRBD1. The germline V gene has CDR1 LGHNA and CDR2 YSLEER. With V trimmed by 1 base and J by 10 bases, 4 bases remained unmatched. There are 14 residues in the CDR3. The CDR3 sequence is CASSQGQGESPLHF. CDR3 nucleotide sequence: TGCGCCAGCAGCCAAGGACAGGGAGAATCACCCCTCCACTTT.

The rearrangement joins TRBV6-5 to TRBJ1-2; possibly TRBD1 for D (5 bases). The CDR3 is 14 amino acids. CDR1 is MNHEY and CDR2 is SVGAGI in the germline V gene. The germline V and J ends were trimmed by 6 bases and 8 bases, with 19 bases remaining between them. CDR3 in DNA: TGTGCCAGCAGACCCCGGGGGGGAGGTGAAGGCTACACCTTC. This gives the protein CASRPRGGGEGYTF.

The chain employs TRBV19 and TRBJ2-6; 8 bases line up with TRBD1. Unmatched junction bases numbered 11, after V lost 6 bases and J lost 1 base. The germline CDR1 and CDR2 sequences are LNHDA and SQIVND (reference sequence). The CDR3 extends over 18 amino acids. In DNA, the CDR3 is TGTGCCAGTAGCGAAAGATCAGGGGGCTCATCTGGGGCCAACGTCCTGACTTTC. Its protein product is CASSERSGGSSGANVLTF.

This clone was seen once. J is TRBJ1-1 and V is TRBV25-1; 9 bases match TRBD1. Germline-derived CDR1 and CDR2 are MGHDK and SYGVNS. V shed 8 bases, J shed 7 bases, and the junction held 8 bases outside the gene matches. This CDR3 comprises 13 residues. CDR3 nucleotides: TGTGCCAGCGGGGGACAGGGAACTTTTGAAGCTTTCTTT. Translating gives CASGGQGTFEAFF.

The chain combines TRBV7-9 with TRBJ2-3, with 10 bases lining up with TRBD2. Germline CDR1 SEHNR, CDR2 FQNEAQ (reference sequence). CDR3 length: 17 amino acids. Trimming at V came to 5 bases and at J to 3 bases, leaving 11 bases not matched to a gene. CDR3 nucleotide sequence: TGTGCCAGCAGCCCACAACTAGCGGGGCGCGGAACAGATACGCAGTATTTT. Translating it yields CASSPQLAGRGTDTQYF.

The chain has TRBV4-3 and TRBJ1-5, with no clear D. The germline CDR1 and CDR2 sequences are LGHNA and YSLEER. The CDR3 sequence is 14 residues long. Trimming stripped 4 bases from V and 4 bases from J, with 11 bases between. This CDR3 is CASSPGFLNQPQHF. CDR3 bases: TGCGCCAGCAGCCCGGGTTTTTTAAATCAGCCCCAGCATTTT.

The rearrangement joins TRBV2 to TRBJ2-7; TRBD1 is a possible D gene (6 bases). CDR3 length: 16 amino acids. Germline loops: CDR1 SNHLY, CDR2 FYNNEI. V shed 4 bases and J shed 3 bases, with 19 bases lying between them. CDR3 sequence: CASSGSRGRISYEQYF. CDR3 DNA sequence: TGTGCCAGCAGTGGGTCCAGGGGAAGAATCAGCTACGAGCAGTACTTC.

The CDR3 protein is CASSVGYQARSYNEQFF. CDR3 nucleotides: TGTGCCAGCAGCGTAGGCTATCAGGCCCGCTCCTACAATGAGCAGTTCTTC. This rearrangement joins TRBV9 to TRBJ2-1; D call uncertain. Germline V gene data show CDR1 as SGDLS and CDR2 as YYNGEE. The V end lost 0 bases, the J end lost 0 bases, and 13 bases lay between the germline ends. This CDR3 spans 17 amino acids.

The gene calls are TRBV7-3 and TRBJ2-7; D is perhaps TRBD2 (6 bases). CDR3 length: 15 amino acids. Germline V gene lookup returns CDR1 SGHTA and CDR2 FQGTGA. Trimming removed 2 bases from V and 3 bases from J, with 14 bases in between. The CDR3 reads CASSLGTAGLYEQYF. The DNA of the CDR3 is TGTGCCAGCAGCTTAGGAACAGCGGGCCTCTACGAGCAGTACTTC. Together with reference TRBV7-3 and TRBJ2-7, the CDR3 gives the full variable domain: GAGVSQTPSNKVTEKGKYVELRCDPISGHTALYWYRQSLGQGPEFLIYFQGTGAADDSGLPNDRFFAVRPEGSVSTLKIQRTERGDSAVYLCASSLGTAGLYEQYFGPGTRLTVT.

This clone was seen a handful of times. This chain uses TRBV19 with TRBJ2-2; TRBD1 matches 10 bases. This CDR3 region has 15 residues. After removal of 5 bases from V and 3 bases from J, the junction contained 3 bases not matched to a gene. CDR1 LNHDA and CDR2 SQIVND come from the germline V gene (reference sequence). CDR3 sequence (DNA): TGTGCCAGTAGTGCGGGACAGGGGCACACCGGGGAGCTGTTTTTT. It encodes CASSAGQGHTGELFF.

This rearrangement joins TRBV2 to TRBJ2-7, with TRBD1 identical over 9 bases. The germline V gene encodes CDR1 SNHLY and CDR2 FYNNEI. The junction had 4 bases not matched to a gene; V was cut back by 4 bases and J by 0 bases. CDR3 length: 15 residues. The DNA for the CDR3 is TGTGCCAGCAGTGGCCGGGACAGGGTCTCCTACGAGCAGTACTTC. Protein: CASSGRDRVSYEQYF.

This chain uses TRBV9 with TRBJ1-1; 7 nucleotides align to TRBD1. V lost 4 bases to trimming and J lost 0 bases; unmatched junction nucleotides: 9. Germline V gives CDR1 SGDLS, CDR2 YYNGEE. The CDR3 totals 16 residues. CDR3 region: CASSPRQGLMNTEAFF. The CDR3 region has the DNA TGTGCCAGCAGCCCCCGACAGGGCCTGATGAACACTGAAGCTTTCTTT.

Written as DNA, the CDR3 is TGTGCCAGCAGTGAAGTGGGGGGCTTTAGCCCTAACTATGGCTACACCTTC. Amino acid sequence: CASSEVGGFSPNYGYTF. This rearrangement joins TRBV6-1 to TRBJ1-2, with D possibly TRBD1 on 6 matching bases. Deletions cut 1 base from V and 0 bases from J, with 15 bases between. Germline CDR1 is MNHNS and CDR2 is SASEGT. The CDR3 contains 17 residues.

The chain employs TRBV14 and TRBJ1-5; possibly TRBD1 for D (6 bases). V lost 6 bases and J 1 base, leaving 13 bases between the germline ends. Per the germline V gene, CDR1 is SGHDN and CDR2 is FVKESK. The CDR3 totals 15 residues. CDR3 region: CASSLSGTSNQPQHF. CDR3 coding DNA: TGTGCCAGCAGTCTTTCCGGGACAAGCAATCAGCCCCAGCATTTT.

V gene TRBV21-1 combines with J gene TRBJ1-2. TRBV21-1 is flagged as a pseudogene. This CDR3 is 17 amino acids long. CDR3 DNA: TGTGCCAGCAGCAAAGGAGTATGGCGGGGGGGTAACTATGGCTACACCTTC. As protein: CASSKGVWRGGNYGYTF.